This T cell receptor beta chain was documented in a study of blood T cell repertoires in COVID-19. Study summary: Nucleic acid was either cDNA or gDNA, and it came from T cells, B-cell-depleted T cells, or PBMCs.

How the authors handled the data: Reference gene primer amplification gave nucleated cell count estimates. The protocol was immunoSEQ multiplex PCR, while the TCRdb copy is restricted to in-frame clones and leaves out a portion. V and J calls and clone size come straight from that table; D and trimming were deduced from the DNA. This sample carries 100,000 to 150,000 clones, less than 90% of them seen once, and the ten largest clones take roughly 27%. The CDR3 runs to 14 residues. Germline CDR1 is LGHDT and CDR2 is YNNKEL (reference sequence). Germline trimming cut 1 base from V and 10 bases from J; bases unmatched to any gene: 6.

The chain joins TRBV3-1 (or the pseudogene TRBV3-2) to TRBJ1-1; TRBD1 matches at 10 bases. The origin of this receptor is a woman aged 80 or over with acute or convalescent COVID-19. Sequenced sample: peripheral blood. The CDR3: CASSQGGQGSVAFF. In nucleotides, the CDR3 is TGTGCCAGCAGCCAAGGGGGACAGGGGAGCGTAGCTTTCTTT.